This T cell receptor beta chain emerged from a study of blood T cell repertoires in COVID-19. The overall study: Researchers got acute and convalescent COVID-19 samples from the United States, Italy and Spain.

Produced via immunoSEQ multiplex PCR; TCRdb's table is partial and in-frame only. The sample records some 290,000 clones, approximately 86% being singletons. V trimming: 1 base; J trimming: 7 bases; junction bases outside the gene matches: 2. The CDR3 contains 14 residues. The germline CDR1 and CDR2 sequences are MNHEY and SMNVEV (reference sequence). Sequencing was done on a sample of peripheral blood. The TCR originated in a man younger than 30 with active or convalescent COVID-19. This chain joins TRBV27 and TRBJ2-1, with 9 nucleotides matching TRBD2. CDR3 sequence reads: CASSLLLAGNEQFF. The CDR3 DNA follows: TGTGCCAGCAGTTTATTACTAGCGGGTAATGAGCAGTTCTTC.